This T cell receptor (beta chain) is from a study of blood T cell repertoires in COVID-19. Overall study: Samples came from the United States, Italy and Spain, spanning acute and convalescent COVID-19. Sample material is recorded as cDNA or gDNA derived from T cells, B-cell-depleted T cells, or PBMCs.

Study processing details: Reference gene primer amplification yielded estimated nucleated cell counts. Produced via immunoSEQ multiplex PCR; TCRdb's table is partial and in-frame only. The DNA was the basis for D and trimming; V, J and clone size are from that table. This sample has around 200,000 clones, with roughly 84% found just once. From germline, CDR1 is SGHDT and CDR2 YYEEEE. V shed 4 bases and J 5 bases; nucleotides not matched to a gene: 7. The CDR3 has 14 residues. This clone was recorded only once. The V gene is TRBV5-6, the J gene TRBJ2-5; 8 bases are shared with TRBD1. The sample taken for sequencing was peripheral blood. The sequence derives from a woman of 80 years or more with acute or convalescent COVID-19. This CDR3 is CASSHPGQGETQYF. CDR3 sequence (DNA): TGTGCCAGCAGCCATCCAGGACAGGGCGAGACCCAGTACTTC.